These T cell receptor beta chains were read from a single sample in a study of cytomegalovirus exposure and HLA in healthy donors. The data were produced by immunoSEQ multiplex PCR, yet TCRdb's version contains in-frame clones alone and is incomplete. The sample has 100,000 to 150,000 clones, 90% to 97% seen once. The sequenced material came from PBMCs. These receptors all stem from a young man in good health and CMV-seronegative. The CDR3 runs from the conserved cysteine through the conserved F or W. Each record gives: CDR3 protein, CDR3 DNA, J gene, D gene, V gene, clone size. D genes are given only for firm matches. The size field is filled for only some rows; it gives once, few, many or a size class.

cdr3_aa: CASSEGLAGLSRDEQFF; cdr3_nt: TGTGCCAGCAGCGAGGGACTAGCGGGTTTAAGTCGGGATGAGCAGTTCTTC; j_call: TRBJ2-1; d_call: TRBD2; v_call: TRBV13; clone_size: NA
cdr3_aa: CASRKGVGYEQYF; cdr3_nt: TGTGCCAGCAGGAAAGGGGTGGGCTACGAGCAGTACTTC; j_call: TRBJ2-7; d_call: NA; v_call: TRBV7-9; clone_size: NA
cdr3_aa: CASNRGGYNEQFF; cdr3_nt: TGTGCCAGTAATAGGGGTGGGTACAATGAGCAGTTCTTC; j_call: TRBJ2-1; d_call: NA; v_call: TRBV19; clone_size: NA
cdr3_aa: CASSYGTGGLNTEAFF; cdr3_nt: TGTGCCAGCAGTTACGGGACAGGGGGCCTGAACACTGAAGCTTTCTTT; j_call: TRBJ1-1; d_call: TRBD1; v_call: TRBV6-5; clone_size: once
cdr3_aa: CASSLGALAGDVGETQYF; cdr3_nt: TGTGCCAGCAGCCTAGGGGCACTAGCGGGAGATGTGGGGGAGACCCAGTACTTC; j_call: TRBJ2-5; d_call: TRBD2; v_call: TRBV27; clone_size: NA
cdr3_aa: CASSLRDYEQYF; cdr3_nt: TGTGCCAGCAGCTTAAGAGACTACGAGCAGTACTTC; j_call: TRBJ2-7; d_call: NA; v_call: TRBV7-9; clone_size: NA
cdr3_aa: CASSPRQGALDGYTF; cdr3_nt: TGTGCCAGCAGCCCTAGACAGGGGGCTTTGGATGGCTACACCTTC; j_call: TRBJ1-2; d_call: TRBD1; v_call: TRBV5-8; clone_size: NA
cdr3_aa: CASSPGDTHYGYTF; cdr3_nt: TGTGCCAGCTCACCGGGGGACACGCACTATGGCTACACCTTC; j_call: TRBJ1-2; d_call: NA; v_call: TRBV18; clone_size: NA
cdr3_aa: CASSGVGGSGSYNEQFF; cdr3_nt: TGTGCCAGCAGCGGAGTCGGCGGGAGCGGGAGCTACAATGAGCAGTTCTTC; j_call: TRBJ2-1; d_call: TRBD2; v_call: TRBV9; clone_size: NA
cdr3_aa: CASSSGGAIGNTIYF; cdr3_nt: TGTGCCAGCAGCTCCGGGGGGGCCATAGGAAACACCATATATTTT; j_call: TRBJ1-3; d_call: NA; v_call: TRBV7-3; clone_size: once
cdr3_aa: CASSPPVSGAEAFF; cdr3_nt: TGTGCCAGCAGCCCCCCTGTTAGCGGCGCTGAAGCTTTCTTT; j_call: TRBJ1-1; d_call: NA; v_call: TRBV9; clone_size: NA
cdr3_aa: CASSGQYPPYEQYF; cdr3_nt: TGTGCCAGCAGCGGACAGTATCCCCCCTACGAGCAGTACTTC; j_call: TRBJ2-7; d_call: NA; v_call: TRBV28; clone_size: NA
cdr3_aa: CASGPDRGHNEQFF; cdr3_nt: TGTGCTAGTGGTCCCGACAGGGGGCACAATGAGCAGTTCTTC; j_call: TRBJ2-1; d_call: TRBD1; v_call: TRBV12-5; clone_size: NA
cdr3_aa: CASSLAAGELFF; cdr3_nt: TGTGCCAGCAGTTTAGCGGCCGGGGAGCTGTTTTTT; j_call: TRBJ2-2; d_call: NA; v_call: TRBV27; clone_size: NA
cdr3_aa: CASSMTENTEAFF; cdr3_nt: TGTGCCAGTAGTATGACAGAGAACACTGAAGCTTTCTTT; j_call: TRBJ1-1; d_call: NA; v_call: TRBV19; clone_size: NA
cdr3_aa: CASSLWGSSGKGYNEQFF; cdr3_nt: TGTGCCAGCAGCTTATGGGGGTCTAGCGGCAAGGGCTACAATGAGCAGTTCTTC; j_call: TRBJ2-1; d_call: TRBD2; v_call: TRBV7-2; clone_size: NA
cdr3_aa: CASSPQGDRDYNEQFF; cdr3_nt: TGTGCCAGCAGCCCCCAAGGTGACAGGGACTACAATGAGCAGTTCTTC; j_call: TRBJ2-1; d_call: TRBD1; v_call: TRBV9; clone_size: NA
cdr3_aa: CASSLSRGRGTYEQYF; cdr3_nt: TGCGCCAGCAGCTTAAGCAGGGGGCGAGGAACATACGAGCAGTACTTC; j_call: TRBJ2-7; d_call: TRBD1; v_call: TRBV5-1; clone_size: NA
cdr3_aa: CASSLAGTYEQYF; cdr3_nt: TGCGCCAGCAGCTTGGCCGGGACCTACGAGCAGTACTTC; j_call: TRBJ2-7; d_call: NA; v_call: TRBV5-1; clone_size: NA
cdr3_aa: CASGYPLEGYEQYF; cdr3_nt: TGTGCCAGCGGCTATCCCCTTGAGGGCTACGAGCAGTACTTC; j_call: TRBJ2-7; d_call: NA; v_call: TRBV27; clone_size: NA
cdr3_aa: CASSFRGTDTEAFF; cdr3_nt: TGTGCCAGCAGTTTTCGGGGAACGGACACTGAAGCTTTCTTT; j_call: TRBJ1-1; d_call: NA; v_call: TRBV6-6; clone_size: NA
cdr3_aa: CASSRPTVGGEAFF; cdr3_nt: TGTGCCAGCAGCCGCCCAACTGTAGGAGGTGAAGCTTTCTTT; j_call: TRBJ1-1; d_call: NA; v_call: TRBV14; clone_size: NA
cdr3_aa: CASSTSGGDLEQYF; cdr3_nt: TGCGCCAGCAGCACCTCGGGAGGGGACCTCGAGCAGTACTTC; j_call: TRBJ2-7; d_call: TRBD2; v_call: TRBV4-1; clone_size: NA
cdr3_aa: CASSSSGGGEKLFF; cdr3_nt: TGTGCCAGCAGCTCTTCAGGGGGTGGGGAAAAACTGTTTTTT; j_call: TRBJ1-4; d_call: TRBD1; v_call: TRBV7-9; clone_size: NA
cdr3_aa: CASSGGEYEQYF; cdr3_nt: TGTGCCAGCAGCGGCGGGGAGTACGAGCAGTACTTC; j_call: TRBJ2-7; d_call: NA; v_call: TRBV7-9; clone_size: NA
cdr3_aa: CASSPDRTGRTATF; cdr3_nt: TGTGCCAGCAGCCCCGACAGGACAGGGCGCACGGCCACCTTC; j_call: TRBJ1-2; d_call: TRBD1; v_call: TRBV5-8; clone_size: NA
cdr3_aa: CASSQGGRASGANVLTF; cdr3_nt: TGTGCCAGCAGCCAAGGCGGTAGAGCCTCTGGGGCCAACGTCCTGACTTTC; j_call: TRBJ2-6; d_call: NA; v_call: TRBV14; clone_size: NA
cdr3_aa: CASSFGGAGELFF; cdr3_nt: TGTGCCAGCAGTTTCGGGGGGGCCGGGGAGCTGTTTTTT; j_call: TRBJ2-2; d_call: TRBD2; v_call: TRBV27; clone_size: NA
cdr3_aa: CASRGSHSGNEQFF; cdr3_nt: TGCGCCAGCAGGGGAAGCCACAGCGGCAATGAGCAGTTCTTC; j_call: TRBJ2-1; d_call: NA; v_call: TRBV5-1; clone_size: NA
cdr3_aa: CASSIPTGQRGHQQYF; cdr3_nt: TGTGCCAGTAGTATCCCAACCGGACAGAGGGGGCATCAGCAGTACTTC; j_call: TRBJ2-7; d_call: TRBD1; v_call: TRBV19; clone_size: NA
cdr3_aa: CASSPPAEPYEQYF; cdr3_nt: TGTGCCAGCTCCCCACCGGCAGAACCTTACGAGCAGTACTTC; j_call: TRBJ2-7; d_call: NA; v_call: TRBV18; clone_size: once
cdr3_aa: CASSVAHSGRGTDTQYF; cdr3_nt: TGTGCCAGCAGCGTAGCCCATAGCGGGAGGGGCACAGATACGCAGTATTTT; j_call: TRBJ2-3; d_call: TRBD2; v_call: TRBV9; clone_size: NA
cdr3_aa: CASSPGQGVYEQYF; cdr3_nt: TGCGCCAGCAGCCCCGGACAGGGGGTGTACGAGCAGTACTTC; j_call: TRBJ2-7; d_call: TRBD1; v_call: TRBV5-1; clone_size: NA
cdr3_aa: CASSTRDSPRGNQPQHF; cdr3_nt: TGTGCCAGCAGCACACGGGACTCCCCACGCGGCAATCAGCCCCAGCATTTT; j_call: TRBJ1-5; d_call: NA; v_call: TRBV7-8; clone_size: NA
cdr3_aa: CASSVSMAGAQYNEQFF; cdr3_nt: TGTGCCAGCAGCGTGTCAATGGCGGGAGCCCAATACAATGAGCAGTTCTTC; j_call: TRBJ2-1; d_call: TRBD2; v_call: TRBV9; clone_size: NA
cdr3_aa: CASSVTGGAGNTEAFF; cdr3_nt: TGTGCCAGCAGCGTTACAGGGGGCGCGGGGAACACTGAAGCTTTCTTT; j_call: TRBJ1-1; d_call: TRBD1; v_call: TRBV11-2; clone_size: NA
cdr3_aa: CASSLDRASTGELFF; cdr3_nt: TGTGCCAGCAGCCTGGACAGGGCGTCCACCGGGGAGCTGTTTTTT; j_call: TRBJ2-2; d_call: TRBD1; v_call: TRBV5-4; clone_size: NA
cdr3_aa: CASSFDLSGFSYNEQFF; cdr3_nt: TGTGCCAGCAGTTTCGACCTAAGCGGGTTCTCCTACAATGAGCAGTTCTTC; j_call: TRBJ2-1; d_call: NA; v_call: TRBV28; clone_size: NA
cdr3_aa: CASSPSGSTDTQYF; cdr3_nt: TGTGCCAGCAGCCCCTCCGGGAGCACAGATACGCAGTATTTT; j_call: TRBJ2-3; d_call: NA; v_call: TRBV28; clone_size: NA
cdr3_aa: CASSRTGVGANVLTF; cdr3_nt: TGTGCCAGCAGCCGGACAGGGGTAGGGGCCAACGTCCTGACTTTC; j_call: TRBJ2-6; d_call: TRBD1; v_call: TRBV28; clone_size: NA
cdr3_aa: CASSLDRGPNYGYTF; cdr3_nt: TGTGCCAGCAGCCTTGACAGGGGGCCGAACTATGGCTACACCTTC; j_call: TRBJ1-2; d_call: TRBD1; v_call: TRBV6-5; clone_size: NA
cdr3_aa: CASSFRLASYNEQFF; cdr3_nt: TGTGCCAGCAGCTTCCGACTAGCGTCTTACAATGAGCAGTTCTTC; j_call: TRBJ2-1; d_call: TRBD2; v_call: TRBV5-5; clone_size: once
cdr3_aa: CASRSTSGPSYEQYF; cdr3_nt: TGTGCCAGCAGGTCGACTAGCGGGCCCTCCTACGAGCAGTACTTC; j_call: TRBJ2-7; d_call: TRBD2; v_call: TRBV6-1; clone_size: NA
cdr3_aa: CASRGRAGAYGYTF; cdr3_nt: TGTGCCAGCAGAGGAAGGGCGGGGGCCTATGGCTACACCTTC; j_call: TRBJ1-2; d_call: NA; v_call: TRBV28; clone_size: NA
cdr3_aa: CASSLGFGDEQYF; cdr3_nt: TGTGCCAGCAGCTTAGGCTTCGGGGACGAGCAGTACTTC; j_call: TRBJ2-7; d_call: NA; v_call: TRBV7-8; clone_size: medium-sized